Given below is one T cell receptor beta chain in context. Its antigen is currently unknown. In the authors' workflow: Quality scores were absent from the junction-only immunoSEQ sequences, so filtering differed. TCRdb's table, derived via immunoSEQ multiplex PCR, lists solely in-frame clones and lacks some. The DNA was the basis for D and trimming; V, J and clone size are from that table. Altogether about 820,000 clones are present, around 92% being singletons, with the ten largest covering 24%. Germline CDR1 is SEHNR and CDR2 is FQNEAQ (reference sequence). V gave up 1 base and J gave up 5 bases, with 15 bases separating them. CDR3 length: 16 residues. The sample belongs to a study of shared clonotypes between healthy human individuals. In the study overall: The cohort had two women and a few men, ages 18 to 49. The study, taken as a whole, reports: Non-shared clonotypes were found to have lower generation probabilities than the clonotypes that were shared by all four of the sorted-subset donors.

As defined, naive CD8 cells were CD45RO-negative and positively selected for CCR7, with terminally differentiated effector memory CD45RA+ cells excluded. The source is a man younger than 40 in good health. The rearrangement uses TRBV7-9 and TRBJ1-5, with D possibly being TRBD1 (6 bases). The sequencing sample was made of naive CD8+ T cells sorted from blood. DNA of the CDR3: TGTGCCAGCAGCTTAGTCAAGGACAGTAAAGATCAGCCCCAGCATTTT. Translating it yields CASSLVKDSKDQPQHF. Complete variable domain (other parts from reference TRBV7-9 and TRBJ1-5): DTGVSQNPRHKITKRGQNVTFRCDPISEHNRLYWYRQTLGQGPEFLTYFQNEAQLEKSRLLSDRFSAERPKGSFSTLEIQRTEQGDSAMYLCASSLVKDSKDQPQHFGDGTRLSIL.